This note documents a single T cell receptor beta chain sequence. Its antigen is still unknown. The CDR3 loop spans 14 amino acids. J lost 8 bases, V lost 6 bases, and 12 bases had no gene match. Per germline, CDR1 SNHLY and CDR2 FYNNEI. Second-dose groups at about 4 or about 12 weeks were pooled. The table came from immunoSEQ multiplex PCR; TCRdb's copy has only in-frame clones and leaves some out. The data contain approximately 61,000 clones, approximately 85% of them singletons. This sample was taken from a study of T cell responses to AZD1222 COVID-19 vaccine. Broader study findings: Spike was spanned by vaccine-associated CD4 TCRs, with dominance at 160-218 and 743-854. Per reports, nearly half of all spike-specific TCRs target regions that are unmutated in variants.

The chain is built from TRBV2 and TRBJ1-2, with 7 nucleotides matching TRBD1. The sample was peripheral blood, taken 28 days after the second AZD1222 dose. This clonotype was sampled from an adult who received the AZD1222 COVID-19 vaccine. The CDR3 bases are TGTGCCAGCAGCTCACAGGGGACAATAGGAGGCTACACCTTC. This translates into CASSSQGTIGGYTF.